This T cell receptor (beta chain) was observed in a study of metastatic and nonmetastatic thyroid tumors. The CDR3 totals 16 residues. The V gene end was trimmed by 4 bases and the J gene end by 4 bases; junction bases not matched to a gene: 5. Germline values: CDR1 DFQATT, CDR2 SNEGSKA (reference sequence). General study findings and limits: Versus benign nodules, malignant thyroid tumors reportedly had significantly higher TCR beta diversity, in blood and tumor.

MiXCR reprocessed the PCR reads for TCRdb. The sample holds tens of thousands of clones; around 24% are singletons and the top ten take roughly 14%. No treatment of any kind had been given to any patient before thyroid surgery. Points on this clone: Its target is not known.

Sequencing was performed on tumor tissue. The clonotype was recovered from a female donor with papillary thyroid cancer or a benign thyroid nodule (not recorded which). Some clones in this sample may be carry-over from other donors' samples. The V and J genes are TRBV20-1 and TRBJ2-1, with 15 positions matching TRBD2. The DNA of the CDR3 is TGCAGTGCTAAACCCGGGACTAGCGGGAGGTACAATGAGCAGTTCTTC. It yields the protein CSAKPGTSGRYNEQFF.